This is a list of T cell receptor beta chains from one sample in a study of blood T cell repertoires in COVID-19. Produced via immunoSEQ multiplex PCR; TCRdb's table is partial and in-frame only. The table lists some 89,000 clones, about nine tenths of them singletons. The sample was peripheral blood. The receptors were gathered from a man aged 55 to 70 with acute or convalescent COVID-19. CDR3s include the opening cysteine and the closing phenylalanine or tryptophan. Each record gives: D gene, clone size, J gene, V gene, CDR3 protein, CDR3 DNA. D genes are given only for firm matches. Size tells how often a clone was seen (once, few, many) or the class of an expanded clone, and some rows leave it out.

d_gene: -
abundance: -
j_gene: TRBJ1-4
v_gene: TRBV7-6
CDR3aa: CASSLGPGEKLFF
CDR3nt: TGTGCCAGCTCCCTTGGGCCGGGGGAAAAACTGTTTTTT

d_gene: -
abundance: -
j_gene: TRBJ1-3
v_gene: TRBV2
CDR3aa: CASSEARGARGNTIYF
CDR3nt: TGTGCCAGCAGTGAAGCCCGGGGGGCCCGGGGAAACACCATATATTTT

d_gene: TRBD2
abundance: -
j_gene: TRBJ2-3
v_gene: TRBV7-9
CDR3aa: CASSRLAGSTDTQYF
CDR3nt: TGTGCCAGCAGCCGATTAGCGGGGAGCACAGATACGCAGTATTTT

d_gene: -
abundance: -
j_gene: TRBJ1-6
v_gene: TRBV3-1/TRBV3-2
CDR3aa: CASSVTGSRGSPLHF
CDR3nt: TGTGCCAGCAGCGTAACAGGTTCTCGAGGTTCACCCCTCCACTTT

d_gene: TRBD1
abundance: -
j_gene: TRBJ1-5
v_gene: TRBV4-2
CDR3aa: CASSQARGQGINQPQHF
CDR3nt: TGTGCCAGCAGCCAAGCTAGAGGACAGGGGATCAATCAGCCCCAGCATTTT

d_gene: TRBD1
abundance: -
j_gene: TRBJ1-2
v_gene: TRBV15
CDR3aa: CATSRRQGTYGYTF
CDR3nt: TGTGCCACCAGCCGACGACAGGGGACCTATGGCTACACCTTC

d_gene: TRBD1
abundance: -
j_gene: TRBJ1-1
v_gene: TRBV5-1
CDR3aa: CASSSQGVGTEAFF
CDR3nt: TGCGCCAGCAGCTCCCAGGGGGTAGGCACTGAAGCTTTCTTT

d_gene: -
abundance: -
j_gene: TRBJ1-4
v_gene: TRBV5-1
CDR3aa: CASSFNSFNEKLFF
CDR3nt: TGCGCCAGCAGCTTTAACAGTTTTAATGAAAAACTGTTTTTT

d_gene: -
abundance: once
j_gene: TRBJ1-2
v_gene: TRBV6-5
CDR3aa: CASILGTYGYGYTF
CDR3nt: TGTGCCAGCATCCTAGGTACTTATGGGTATGGCTACACCTTC

d_gene: TRBD1
abundance: -
j_gene: TRBJ2-1
v_gene: TRBV24-1
CDR3aa: CATSEGGVGDRGNEQFF
CDR3nt: TGTGCCACCAGTGAGGGGGGAGTGGGGGACAGGGGCAATGAGCAGTTCTTC

d_gene: TRBD1
abundance: -
j_gene: TRBJ1-6
v_gene: TRBV6-5
CDR3aa: CASSRQGGSPLHF
CDR3nt: TGTGCCAGCAGCAGACAGGGAGGCTCACCCCTCCACTTT

d_gene: TRBD1
abundance: -
j_gene: TRBJ2-3
v_gene: TRBV6-5
CDR3aa: CASRGDRETDTQYF
CDR3nt: TGTGCCAGCAGGGGGGACAGGGAGACAGATACGCAGTATTTT

d_gene: -
abundance: -
j_gene: TRBJ1-1
v_gene: TRBV20-1
CDR3aa: CSARDSEEAFF
CDR3nt: TGCAGTGCTAGAGATTCTGAGGAAGCTTTCTTT

d_gene: TRBD1
abundance: -
j_gene: TRBJ1-2
v_gene: TRBV4-1
CDR3aa: CASSQEGTGATLYGYTF
CDR3nt: TGCGCCAGCAGCCAAGAAGGGACAGGGGCGACCCTCTATGGCTACACCTTC

d_gene: -
abundance: -
j_gene: TRBJ1-6
v_gene: TRBV6-4
CDR3aa: CASSDQGYGSPLHF
CDR3nt: TGTGCCAGCAGTGATCAGGGGTACGGTTCACCCCTCCACTTT

d_gene: -
abundance: -
j_gene: TRBJ1-5
v_gene: TRBV6-5
CDR3aa: CASSSHNQGNQPQHF
CDR3nt: TGTGCCAGCAGTTCGCACAACCAGGGAAACCAGCCCCAGCATTTT

d_gene: -
abundance: -
j_gene: TRBJ2-7
v_gene: TRBV3-1/TRBV3-2
CDR3aa: CASSHGGPGEQYF
CDR3nt: TGTGCCAGCAGCCATGGCGGCCCGGGAGAGCAGTACTTC

d_gene: -
abundance: -
j_gene: TRBJ1-6
v_gene: TRBV10-3
CDR3aa: CATGGEAEWNSPLHF
CDR3nt: TGTGCCACCGGGGGGGAGGCGGAGTGGAATTCACCCCTCCACTTT

d_gene: TRBD2
abundance: -
j_gene: TRBJ2-5
v_gene: TRBV5-1
CDR3aa: CASRDSLAGGRETQYF
CDR3nt: TGCGCCAGCAGGGACTCCCTAGCGGGGGGGCGAGAGACCCAGTACTTC

d_gene: TRBD1
abundance: once
j_gene: TRBJ1-1
v_gene: TRBV6-5
CDR3aa: CASSYQRGHTEAFF
CDR3nt: TGTGCCAGCAGTTACCAAAGGGGGCACACTGAAGCTTTCTTT

d_gene: TRBD1
abundance: -
j_gene: TRBJ1-6
v_gene: TRBV28
CDR3aa: CASSPSGTENSPLHF
CDR3nt: TGTGCCAGCAGCCCCTCCGGGACAGAGAATTCACCCCTCCACTTT

d_gene: TRBD2
abundance: -
j_gene: TRBJ2-1
v_gene: TRBV5-4
CDR3aa: CASSQMTSASYNEQFF
CDR3nt: TGTGCCAGCAGCCAAATGACTAGCGCCTCCTACAATGAGCAGTTCTTC

d_gene: TRBD2
abundance: -
j_gene: TRBJ2-3
v_gene: TRBV9
CDR3aa: CASSRFGRGSTDTQYF
CDR3nt: TGTGCCAGCAGCCGATTTGGGCGGGGGAGCACAGATACGCAGTATTTT

d_gene: TRBD1
abundance: -
j_gene: TRBJ2-1
v_gene: TRBV7-2
CDR3aa: CASSLEWTGAPENEQFF
CDR3nt: TGTGCCAGCAGCTTAGAGTGGACAGGGGCGCCGGAAAATGAGCAGTTCTTC

d_gene: -
abundance: -
j_gene: TRBJ1-5
v_gene: TRBV24-1
CDR3aa: CATSYWTYHSNQPQHF
CDR3nt: TGTGCCACCAGTTACTGGACATACCATAGCAATCAGCCCCAGCATTTT

d_gene: TRBD1
abundance: -
j_gene: TRBJ2-2
v_gene: TRBV2
CDR3aa: CASLLTGANTGELFF
CDR3nt: TGTGCCAGCCTATTGACAGGGGCGAACACCGGGGAGCTGTTTTTT

d_gene: -
abundance: -
j_gene: TRBJ1-2
v_gene: TRBV18
CDR3aa: CASSGDGSNYGYTF
CDR3nt: TGTGCCAGCTCGGGAGACGGGTCTAACTATGGCTACACCTTC

d_gene: TRBD1
abundance: -
j_gene: TRBJ1-2
v_gene: TRBV5-1
CDR3aa: CASSLGGGQVTSGGYTF
CDR3nt: TGCGCCAGCAGCTTGGGAGGGGGCCAAGTTACAAGCGGCGGCTACACCTTC

d_gene: TRBD2
abundance: once
j_gene: TRBJ2-3
v_gene: TRBV14
CDR3aa: CASSPRLAAKDTQYF
CDR3nt: TGTGCCAGCAGCCCTAGACTAGCGGCCAAGGATACGCAGTATTTT

d_gene: -
abundance: -
j_gene: TRBJ1-3
v_gene: TRBV29-1
CDR3aa: CSAADSSGNTIYF
CDR3nt: TGCAGCGCTGCGGACAGCTCTGGAAACACCATATATTTT

d_gene: -
abundance: -
j_gene: TRBJ1-5
v_gene: TRBV3-1/TRBV3-2
CDR3aa: CASSPTGTSSNQPQHF
CDR3nt: TGTGCCAGCAGCCCCACAGGGACTAGTAGCAATCAGCCCCAGCATTTT

d_gene: -
abundance: -
j_gene: TRBJ1-6
v_gene: TRBV30
CDR3aa: CAWSRGVGNNSPLHF
CDR3nt: TGTGCCTGGAGCCGGGGGGTGGGTAACAATTCACCCCTCCACTTT

d_gene: TRBD1
abundance: -
j_gene: TRBJ1-1
v_gene: TRBV6-5
CDR3aa: CASQPGTGMNTEAFF
CDR3nt: TGTGCCAGCCAACCCGGGACAGGAATGAACACTGAAGCTTTCTTT

d_gene: -
abundance: -
j_gene: TRBJ1-1
v_gene: TRBV30
CDR3aa: CAWSVLGPNTEAFF
CDR3nt: TGTGCCTGGAGTGTACTGGGGCCTAACACTGAAGCTTTCTTT

d_gene: TRBD2
abundance: -
j_gene: TRBJ2-5
v_gene: TRBV3-1/TRBV3-2
CDR3aa: CASSSLLAAPEETQYF
CDR3nt: TGTGCCAGCAGCTCCTTACTAGCGGCCCCCGAAGAGACCCAGTACTTC

d_gene: -
abundance: -
j_gene: TRBJ2-2
v_gene: TRBV5-6
CDR3aa: CASSLDGGGFTGELFF
CDR3nt: TGTGCCAGCAGCTTGGATGGCGGGGGCTTCACCGGGGAGCTGTTTTTT

d_gene: TRBD1
abundance: -
j_gene: TRBJ1-2
v_gene: TRBV7-2
CDR3aa: CASSQRTDRPYGYTF
CDR3nt: TGTGCCAGCAGCCAACGGACGGACAGGCCCTATGGCTACACCTTC

d_gene: TRBD2
abundance: -
j_gene: TRBJ2-5
v_gene: TRBV6-1
CDR3aa: CASSEAPSGIQETQYF
CDR3nt: TGTGCCAGCAGTGAAGCCCCGAGCGGGATCCAAGAGACCCAGTACTTC

d_gene: -
abundance: few
j_gene: TRBJ1-5
v_gene: TRBV18
CDR3aa: CASSRYQGGDSNQPQHF
CDR3nt: TGTGCCAGCTCACGGTACCAGGGAGGGGATAGCAATCAGCCCCAGCATTTT

d_gene: TRBD1
abundance: -
j_gene: TRBJ2-2
v_gene: TRBV6-1
CDR3aa: CASSGKSGQVNTGELFF
CDR3nt: TGTGCCAGCAGTGGAAAATCCGGACAGGTGAACACCGGGGAGCTGTTTTTT

d_gene: -
abundance: -
j_gene: TRBJ2-1
v_gene: TRBV2
CDR3aa: CASSALGTSDNEQFF
CDR3nt: TGTGCCAGCAGTGCCCTCGGGACATCTGACAATGAGCAGTTCTTC

d_gene: -
abundance: -
j_gene: TRBJ2-1
v_gene: TRBV11-2
CDR3aa: CASSPGEYNEQFF
CDR3nt: TGTGCCAGCAGCCCCGGGGAGTACAATGAGCAGTTCTTC

d_gene: TRBD1
abundance: -
j_gene: TRBJ1-5
v_gene: TRBV5-5
CDR3aa: CASSLEARGPIGNQPQHF
CDR3nt: TGTGCCAGCAGCTTGGAGGCCAGGGGGCCGATAGGCAATCAGCCCCAGCATTTT

d_gene: -
abundance: -
j_gene: TRBJ1-1
v_gene: TRBV5-1
CDR3aa: CASSSLTTGTEAFF
CDR3nt: TGCGCCAGCAGCTCTTTGACTACGGGGACTGAAGCTTTCTTT

d_gene: -
abundance: -
j_gene: TRBJ2-7
v_gene: TRBV6-1
CDR3aa: CASSEGWQGIHEQYF
CDR3nt: TGTGCCAGCAGTGAGGGTTGGCAGGGGATTCACGAGCAGTACTTC

d_gene: -
abundance: -
j_gene: TRBJ2-7
v_gene: TRBV7-9
CDR3aa: CASRLSGSYEQYF
CDR3nt: TGTGCCAGCAGGTTAAGCGGCTCCTACGAGCAGTACTTC

d_gene: -
abundance: once
j_gene: TRBJ1-1
v_gene: TRBV12-3/TRBV12-4
CDR3aa: CASSLSAGVAFF
CDR3nt: TGTGCCAGCAGTTTAAGCGCAGGGGTCGCTTTCTTT